This T cell receptor beta chain was sequenced during a study of regulatory T cells in long-lasting Graves disease. Study findings and constraints: TRBV28, TRBJ1-2 and TRBJ2-5 emerged as the favored segments in persistent disease. TCR diversity was lower in persistent than newly diagnosed Graves' disease.

This clonotype was seen at least ten times. Its antigen is as yet unknown. The time point: newly diagnosed GD, antithyroid drugs for less than 3 months. With RNA extracted from PBMCs as input, the TCR library was made. Researchers made TCR beta libraries by using iRepertoire HTBI primers and running Arm-PCR on CDR3 regions. Original processing notes: In the combined samples, roughly 60 TRBV and 14 to 15 TRBJ segments were identified. Each CDR3 protein is one row after TCRdb ran MiXCR on the multiplex PCR reads. The V and J calls were determined by TCRdb, not by the authors. In the table there are about 350,000 distinct CDR3 sequences, over 15% of which are singletons. CDR1 is DFQATT, CDR2 SNEGSKA, per germline (reference sequence). This CDR3 has 15 residues. Trimming stripped 0 bases from V and 7 bases from J, with 18 bases between. The sample was also reused in another study, on T cells in Graves' hyperthyroidism and ophthalmopathy. This second study says: Calling Graves' hyperthyroidism stable meant ophthalmopathy did not progress within 18 months.

This sequence was found in a man between 40 and 49 years old with Graves disease. The source material was peripheral blood mononuclear cells (PBMCs), sampled at new diagnosis, from a patient treated with antithyroid drugs. The V gene is TRBV20-1, the J gene TRBJ1-2; D not resolved. CDR3 amino acids: CSARDLLLQGFGYTF. CDR3 coding DNA: TGCAGTGCTAGAGATCTGCTACTCCAAGGTTTTGGCTACACCTTC.